A single sample gave rise to the 29 T cell receptor beta chains below, sequenced in a study of metastatic and nonmetastatic thyroid tumors (dated by TCRdb to the early 2020s). No patient had received any treatment before thyroid surgery. Libraries were prepared through PCR. Sequencing took place on an Illumina HiSeq 4000. TCRdb itself trimmed the public reads at Q25 with fastp, ran MiXCR and retained productive beta chains. This sample holds some 20,000 clones; approximately 25% were observed only once. The top ten clones comprise 6.4% of the sample. Specimen: tumor tissue. The receptors stem from a female donor with papillary thyroid cancer or a benign thyroid nodule (not recorded which). Some clones in this sample may be carry-over from other donors' samples.

Many counts were recorded for this clone. V gene TRBV27 combines with J gene TRBJ1-6, with unresolved D. In germline, CDR1 is MNHEY, CDR2 SMNVEV (reference sequence). This CDR3 region has 16 residues. Trimming shortened V by 5 bases and J by 0 bases, and 11 bases separated the two germline ends. DNA for the CDR3: TGTGCCAGCAGTGGTATCCAGAGCTCCTATAATTCACCCCTCCACTTT. It specifies CASSGIQSSYNSPLHF.

At least ten counts were recorded for this clone. Additional DNA sequences in this sample encode the identical CDR3. The rearrangement joins TRBV2 to TRBJ1-5; a weak D match, TRBD1 (5 bases). V was pared by 5 bases and J by 9 bases, with 20 bases between. This CDR3 has 15 amino acids. Looked up from germline, CDR1 is SNHLY and CDR2 is FYNNEI. The CDR3 region is CASSPPPRELRPQHF. In nucleotides, the CDR3 is TGTGCCAGCAGTCCTCCGCCCAGGGAATTGCGGCCCCAGCATTTT.

This chain connects TRBV6-1 to TRBJ1-6; 10 bases align to TRBD1. The germline V gene encodes CDR1 MNHNS and CDR2 SASEGT. The CDR3 has 14 residues. V lost 7 bases and J lost 10; bases outside the gene matches: 7. The CDR3: CASTPGQGISPLHF. As DNA, the CDR3 is TGTGCCAGCACTCCGGGACAGGGGATCTCACCCCTCCACTTT.

The chain's CDR3 is CASRLAGHNEQFF. The DNA of the CDR3 is TGTGCCAGCAGACTAGCGGGCCACAATGAGCAGTTCTTC. The chain couples TRBV19 to TRBJ2-1; 10 bases map to TRBD2. The CDR3 spans 13 residues. CDR1 and CDR2 from the germline V gene are LNHDA and SQIVND (reference sequence). With V trimmed by 9 bases and J by 5 bases, 4 bases remained unmatched.

Note on this clone: Being one base from a much bigger clone, this may be a read error. The same CDR3 is also encoded by other DNA sequences in this sample. The chain is built from TRBV5-1 and TRBJ2-5, with TRBD2 matching over 13 bases. CDR3 length: 19 amino acids. CDR1 SGHRS and CDR2 YFSETQ come from the germline V gene. The CDR3 nucleotides are TGCGCAGGCAGCTTGGCCTGGACTAGCGGGAGAAGTTGGCAAGAGACCCAGTACTTC. Protein: CAGSLAWTSGRSWQETQYF.

There are many counts of this clone. V gene TRBV7-9 combines with J gene TRBJ2-3; D is ambiguous. CDR1 and CDR2 (germline): SEHNR, FQNEAQ (reference sequence). V shed 5 bases and J shed 2 bases, with 11 bases lying between them. The CDR3 extends over 14 amino acids. The CDR3: CASSGPRHTDTQYF. As DNA, the CDR3 is TGTGCCAGCAGCGGTCCGAGGCACACAGATACGCAGTATTTT. The variable domain in full, completed from reference TRBV7-9 and TRBJ2-3, reads DTGVSQNPRHKITKRGQNVTFRCDPISEHNRLYWYRQTLGQGPEFLTYFQNEAQLEKSRLLSDRFSAERPKGSFSTLEIQRTEQGDSAMYLCASSGPRHTDTQYFGPGTRLTVL.

This clone was counted only a few times. This chain uses TRBV6-1 with TRBJ1-1; no firm D call. This CDR3 region has 12 residues. The germline V gene encodes CDR1 MNHNS and CDR2 SASEGT. V lost 8 bases, J lost 8 bases, and 15 bases lay in between. CDR3: CASRGPAGEAFF. The CDR3 DNA reads as TGTGCCAGCCGCGGGCCGGCGGGGGAAGCTTTCTTT.

V and J are TRBV20-1 and TRBJ2-1; D call uncertain. The CDR3 contains 15 residues. V dropped 1 base and J dropped 4 bases, with 14 bases sitting between them. Germline V gene data show CDR1 as DFQATT and CDR2 as SNEGSKA (reference sequence). The CDR3 is CSARAPALDYNEQFF. CDR3 DNA: TGCAGTGCTAGAGCCCCAGCGCTCGATTACAATGAGCAGTTCTTC.

This rearrangement joins TRBV10-3 to TRBJ1-2, with no clear D. The V end lost 3 bases, the J end lost 4 bases, and 12 bases lay between the germline ends. CDR3 length: 14 residues. CDR1 and CDR2 from the germline V gene are ENHRY and SYGVKD. The CDR3 DNA follows: TGTGCCATCAGTGAATGGGGTACAGTCTATGGCTACACCTTC. Translating it yields CAISEWGTVYGYTF.

This clone was detected ten times or more. The chain has TRBV29-1 and TRBJ1-3; D gene uncertain. V was shortened by 4 bases and J by 0 bases, with 7 bases between the two germline ends. This CDR3 has 13 amino acids. Germline-derived CDR1 and CDR2 are SQVTM and ANQGSEA. As DNA, the CDR3 is TGCAGCGTTGCGGAGAGCTCTGGAAACACCATATATTTT. It specifies CSVAESSGNTIYF.

At least ten counts were recorded for this clone. V usage is TRBV6-5 and J usage is TRBJ2-5, with 8 nucleotides matching TRBD1. Germline values: CDR1 MNHEY, CDR2 SVGAGI. The J segment lost 3 bases and the V segment lost 2 bases, leaving 11 bases of the junction unmatched. The CDR3 has 17 amino acids. In DNA form, the CDR3 reads TGTGCCAGCAGTTACACAACACCGGGGACAGGAGAAGAGACCCAGTACTTC. Its translation is CASSYTTPGTGEETQYF.

This clone was picked up a small number of times. The rearrangement joins TRBV20-1 to TRBJ1-1; TRBD1 is a possible D gene (6 bases). There are 13 residues in the CDR3. Trimming stripped 2 bases from V and 3 bases from J, with 10 bases between. The germline CDR1 and CDR2 sequences are DFQATT and SNEGSKA (reference sequence). In nucleotides, the CDR3 is TGCAGTGCTAGATGGGGGCTGGACACTGAAGCTTTCTTT. It is translated as CSARWGLDTEAFF.

This chain uses TRBV20-1 with TRBJ2-3, with 8 bases lining up with TRBD2. Germline V CDR1 and CDR2: DFQATT, SNEGSKA (reference sequence). CDR3 length: 15 amino acids. V dropped 1 base and J dropped 3; count of bases not matched to a gene: 6. CDR3 protein: CSARGREGTTDTQYF. The CDR3 DNA follows: TGCAGTGCTAGAGGTCGGGAGGGGACTACAGATACGCAGTATTTT.

This clone was observed at least ten times. The J gene is TRBJ2-5, the V gene TRBV10-2, with 12 bases aligning to TRBD2. CDR1 and CDR2 from the germline V gene are WSHSY and SAAADI. The CDR3 extends over 16 amino acids. V was clipped by 1 base and J by 3 bases; unmatched bases: 3. The CDR3 DNA follows: TGCGCCAGCAGTGAGTATAGGACTAGCGGGAAAGAGACCCAGTACTTC. Translated: CASSEYRTSGKETQYF.

The rearrangement joins TRBV28 to TRBJ2-5; 7 bases align to TRBD1. The germline gives CDR1 MDHEN, CDR2 SYDVKM. J gave up 4 bases and V 5 bases, and 10 bases lay outside the gene matches. The CDR3 spans 15 residues. The CDR3 DNA is TGTGCCAGCAGTACTCCAACAGGGGTTGGAGAGACCCAGTACTTC. This translates into CASSTPTGVGETQYF.

Points on this clone: A read error may explain this, as a much larger clone is one base away. Distinct nucleotide sequences in the sample also encode this CDR3. The rearrangement uses TRBV7-2 and TRBJ2-5, with no clear D. The CDR3 extends over 12 amino acids. Germline V lookup: CDR1 SGHTA, CDR2 FQGNSA. The CDR3 DNA reads TGCGCCAGCAGCTTAGGACGGGAGACCCAGTACTTC. It is translated as CASSLGRETQYF.

This clone is medium-sized. The chain is built from TRBV6-1 and TRBJ1-3; D ambiguous. Germline lookup yields CDR1 MNHNS and CDR2 SASEGT. The CDR3 totals 14 residues. Trimming took 8 bases from V and 0 from J, leaving 11 bases between them. The CDR3 DNA reads TGTGCCAGCGCTGGACTGCACTCTGGAAACACCATATATTTT. Its translation: CASAGLHSGNTIYF.

This clone was recorded a few times. V gene TRBV28 combines with J gene TRBJ1-2; 7 positions agree with TRBD1. J was trimmed by 5 bases and V by 6 bases; bases with no gene match: 6. Germline V gene lookup returns CDR1 MDHEN and CDR2 SYDVKM. This CDR3 comprises 13 residues. DNA of the CDR3: TGTGCCAGCAGGCACAAGACAGGGTATGGCTACACCTTC. This translates into CASRHKTGYGYTF.

Concerning this clone itself: The junction does not match germline at one end; this may be a read error. The V call is TRBV20-1, the J call TRBJ2-5, with 9 positions matching TRBD2. CDR1 and CDR2 from the germline V gene are DFQATT and SNEGSKA (reference sequence). CDR3 length: 17 residues. Here the CDR3 reads CSAREWGIAGVKDTQYF. The CDR3 DNA reads as TGCAGTGCTAGAGAATGGGGGATAGCGGGAGTGAAAGATACCCAGTACTTC.

On this clone itself: One junction end disagrees with the germline gene, perhaps due to a read error. The CDR3 nucleotides read TGTGCCAGCAGCTTGGGAGAGGCCAACGTCCCGACTTTC. Translated: CASSLGEANVPTF. The chain recombines TRBV5-8 with TRBJ2-6; D remains unclear. CDR3 size: 13 residues. The germline gives CDR1 SGHTS, CDR2 YDEGEE.

The chain carries TRBV13 and TRBJ2-5; D not resolved. Trimming left V 1 base short and J 0 bases short, with 12 bases between. Germline assignment: CDR1 PRHDT and CDR2 FYEKMQ (reference sequence). The CDR3 totals 16 residues. CDR3 in amino acids: CASSLVGLSYQETQYF. In DNA form, the CDR3 reads TGTGCCAGCAGCTTAGTTGGCTTATCGTACCAAGAGACCCAGTACTTC.

This clone is medium-sized within its sample. The chain joins TRBV6-1 to TRBJ2-2; 9 nucleotides align to TRBD1. The CDR3 runs to 16 residues. Germline loops: CDR1 MNHNS, CDR2 SASEGT. J was trimmed by 5 bases and V by 4 bases; bases with no gene match: 8. DNA for the CDR3: TGTGCCAGCAGTGCCCCCGGGACAGGGAAGACCGGGGAGCTGTTTTTT. Translated, it gives CASSAPGTGKTGELFF.

The table lists this clone with many counts. The chain has TRBV28 and TRBJ1-1, with D possibly being TRBD1 (5 bases). The germline V gene encodes CDR1 MDHEN and CDR2 SYDVKM. The CDR3 has 14 residues. The germline V and J ends were trimmed by 1 base and 1 base, with 7 bases remaining between them. The CDR3 spells CASSLYGGNTEAFF. DNA for the CDR3: TGTGCCAGCAGTTTATATGGGGGGAACACTGAAGCTTTCTTT.

Notes on this clone: The junction departs from germline at one end; a sequencing error may be responsible. The chain is built from TRBV27 and TRBJ1-4, with unresolved D. CDR1 MNHEY and CDR2 SMNVEV come from the germline V gene (reference sequence). This CDR3 has 14 amino acids. This CDR3 is CASSLGNENEELFF. Here the CDR3 DNA reads TGTGCTAGCAGCCTGGGGAACGAGAATGAAGAACTGTTTTTT. The full variable domain, completed using reference TRBV27 and TRBJ1-4, is EAQVTQNPRYLITVTGKKLTVTCSQNMNHEYMSWYRQDPGLGLRQIYYSMNVEVTDKGDVPEGYKVSRKEKRNFPLILESPSPNQTSLYFCASSLGNENEELFFGSGTQLSVL.

This clone is medium-sized within its sample. The chain employs TRBV6-1 and TRBJ2-7; D unresolved. Looked up from germline, CDR1 is MNHNS and CDR2 is SASEGT. V dropped 7 bases and J dropped 0 bases, with 13 bases sitting between them. The CDR3 is made up of 14 amino acids. The CDR3 DNA reads TGTGCCAGCAAAGAACAGTATAGCTCCTACGAGCAGTACTTC. Its translation is CASKEQYSSYEQYF.

This clone turned up a few times. V usage is TRBV12-3 or TRBV12-4 and J usage is TRBJ2-5; tentatively, D is TRBD1 (6 bases). V was pared by 10 bases and J by 2 bases, with 20 bases between. The CDR3 runs to 15 residues. CDR3 coding DNA: TGTGCCATCCTAGTTAGGGGGTGGGAACAAGAGACCCAGTACTTC. This sequence encodes CAILVRGWEQETQYF.

This clone showed up many times. The V call is TRBV19, the J call TRBJ1-5; no firm D call. The CDR3 is 13 residues long. In germline, CDR1 is LNHDA, CDR2 SQIVND (reference sequence). Trimming removed 3 bases at V and 3 bases at J, with 6 bases between. DNA for the CDR3: TGTGCCAGTAGTATGAGTGACAATCAGCCCCAGCATTTT. Amino acid sequence: CASSMSDNQPQHF.

This clone was counted at least ten times. This chain joins TRBV25-1 and TRBJ2-5; no clear D. The CDR3 loop spans 16 amino acids. Germline assignment: CDR1 MGHDK and CDR2 SYGVNS. With 4 bases removed from V and 0 bases from J, the gap between germline ends came to 15 bases. The CDR3 is CASSVGGQTYQETQYF. CDR3 sequence (DNA): TGTGCCAGCAGTGTAGGTGGCCAGACGTACCAAGAGACCCAGTACTTC.

This clone showed up just a few times. The sample carries other DNA sequences with the same CDR3. The J gene is TRBJ2-7, the V gene TRBV7-9; D is undetermined. Germline V lookup: CDR1 SEHNR, CDR2 FQNEAQ (reference sequence). Deletions cut 5 bases from V and 1 base from J, with 6 bases between. The CDR3 contains 12 residues. Here the CDR3 reads CASSPGSYEQYF. CDR3 nucleotides: TGTGCCAGCAGCCCTGGTTCCTACGAGCAGTACTTC. Supplemented by reference TRBV7-9 and TRBJ2-7, the full variable domain reads DTGVSQNPRHKITKRGQNVTFRCDPISEHNRLYWYRQTLGQGPEFLTYFQNEAQLEKSRLLSDRFSAERPKGSFSTLEIQRTEQGDSAMYLCASSPGSYEQYFGPGTRLTVT.